These T cell receptor beta chains were read from a single sample in a study of CXCR3-negative and CXCR3-positive naive CD8 T cells. No DNA is given; TCRdb re-called the 5' RACE reads and lists each CDR3 protein once. The table lists approximately 90,000 distinct CDR3 sequences. Sequenced material: naive CXCR3+ CD8+ T cells from blood. These receptors all stem from a human donor in good health. Some clones in this sample may be carry-over from other donors' samples. Both conserved end residues are part of each CDR3. The size field is filled for only some rows; it gives once, few, many or a size class.

CSVLYSGANVLTF | TRBJ2-6 | TRBV29-1 | NA
CAWTETLNEQYF | TRBJ2-7 | TRBV30 | NA
CASSPDWTNTGELFF | TRBJ2-2 | TRBV28 | NA
CASTSLTGSVGNEQFF | TRBJ2-1 | TRBV12-3/TRBV12-4 | NA
CASLLAGDYEQYF | TRBJ2-7 | TRBV28 | NA
CASSYVGGETQYF | TRBJ2-5 | TRBV6-5 | NA
CASSAYNEQFF | TRBJ2-1 | TRBV12-3/TRBV12-4 | NA
CASSPLPENTEAFF | TRBJ1-1 | TRBV18 | NA
CASSYSRGLNSPLHF | TRBJ1-6 | TRBV6-5 | NA
CASSPTRSQPQHF | TRBJ1-5 | TRBV27 | NA
CASNVWDTATDTQYF | TRBJ2-3 | TRBV6-6 | NA
CLQVNTGELFF | TRBJ2-2 | TRBV28 | NA
CASSSLRDTYNEQFF | TRBJ2-1 | TRBV6-2/TRBV6-3 | NA
CSARKTEAWEESYYGYTF | TRBJ1-2 | TRBV20-1 | NA
CASSGTGPSQPQHF | TRBJ1-5 | TRBV28 | NA
CASRPLRAQETQYF | TRBJ2-5 | TRBV27 | NA
CASSYGGTPTAGELFF | TRBJ2-2 | TRBV7-3 | NA
CASSLAGRQNGDEQFF | TRBJ2-1 | TRBV11-2 | NA
CAINNGTQNEQFF | TRBJ2-1 | TRBV12-3/TRBV12-4 | NA
CASSLADSGVSDRQFF | TRBJ2-1 | TRBV5-1 | NA
CASSQVGLGNTIYF | TRBJ1-3 | TRBV4-1 | NA
CATLDRGYEKLFF | TRBJ1-4 | TRBV28 | NA
CASSLTNYNEQFF | TRBJ2-1 | TRBV7-3 | NA
CSVVPPQGEIPNEQFF | TRBJ2-1 | TRBV29-1 | NA
CSVEDSSSYNEQFF | TRBJ2-1 | TRBV29-1 | NA
CASSLVRLAVSEQYF | TRBJ2-7 | TRBV7-2 | NA
CASSFDRNNEQSF | TRBJ2-1 | TRBV7-3 | NA
CASSLKTGVHGYTF | TRBJ1-2 | TRBV27 | NA
CASSDAGEAFF | TRBJ1-1 | TRBV2 | medium-sized
CASSGVYGYTF | TRBJ1-2 | TRBV6-5 | NA
CASSQDLVGLSAGGYTF | TRBJ1-2 | TRBV14 | NA
CASSLPPGELYNEQFF | TRBJ2-1 | TRBV28 | NA
CSVARGMGEQYF | TRBJ2-7 | TRBV29-1 | NA
CASSNDSQETQYF | TRBJ2-5 | TRBV6-1 | NA